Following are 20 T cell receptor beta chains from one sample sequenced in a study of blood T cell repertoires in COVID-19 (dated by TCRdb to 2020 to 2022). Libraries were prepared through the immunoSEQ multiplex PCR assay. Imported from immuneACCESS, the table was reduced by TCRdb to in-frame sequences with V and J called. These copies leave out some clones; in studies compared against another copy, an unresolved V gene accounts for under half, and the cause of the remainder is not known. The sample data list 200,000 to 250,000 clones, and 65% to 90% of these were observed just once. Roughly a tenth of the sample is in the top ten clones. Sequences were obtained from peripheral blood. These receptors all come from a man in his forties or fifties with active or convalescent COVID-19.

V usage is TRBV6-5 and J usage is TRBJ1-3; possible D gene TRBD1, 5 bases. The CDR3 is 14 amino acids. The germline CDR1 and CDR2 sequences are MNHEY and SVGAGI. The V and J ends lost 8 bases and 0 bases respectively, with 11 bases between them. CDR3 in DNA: TGTGCCAGCTCCGACAGCCACTCTGGAAACACCATATATTTT. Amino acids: CASSDSHSGNTIYF.

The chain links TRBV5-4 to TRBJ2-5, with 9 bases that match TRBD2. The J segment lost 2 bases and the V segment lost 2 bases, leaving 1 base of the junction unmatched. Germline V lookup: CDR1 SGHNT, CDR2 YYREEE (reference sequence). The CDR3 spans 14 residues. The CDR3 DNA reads TGTGCCAGCAGCTTAACTAGCGGGCAAGAGACCCAGTACTTC. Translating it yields CASSLTSGQETQYF.

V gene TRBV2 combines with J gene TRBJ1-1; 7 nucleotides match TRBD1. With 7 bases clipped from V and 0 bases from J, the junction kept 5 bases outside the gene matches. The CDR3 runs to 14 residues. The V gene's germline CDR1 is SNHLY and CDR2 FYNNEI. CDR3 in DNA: TGTGCCAGCATGGCCGGGACAGTGAACACTGAAGCTTTCTTT. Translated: CASMAGTVNTEAFF.

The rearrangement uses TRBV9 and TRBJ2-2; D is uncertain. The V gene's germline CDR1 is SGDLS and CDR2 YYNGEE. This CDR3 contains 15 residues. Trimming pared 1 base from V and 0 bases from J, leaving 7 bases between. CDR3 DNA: TGTGCCAGCAGCGTACTAGGAACGAACACCGGGGAGCTGTTTTTT. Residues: CASSVLGTNTGELFF.

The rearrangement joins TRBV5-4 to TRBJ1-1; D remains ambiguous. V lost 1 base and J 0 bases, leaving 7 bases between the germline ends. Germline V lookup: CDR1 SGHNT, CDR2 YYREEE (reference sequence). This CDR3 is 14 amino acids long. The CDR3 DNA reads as TGTGCCAGCAGCTTGAACAAGTTGAACACTGAAGCTTTCTTT. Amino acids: CASSLNKLNTEAFF.

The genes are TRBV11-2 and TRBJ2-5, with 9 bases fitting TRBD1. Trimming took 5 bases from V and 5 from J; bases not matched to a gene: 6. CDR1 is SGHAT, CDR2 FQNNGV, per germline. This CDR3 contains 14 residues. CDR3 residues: CASSRTGVGETQYF. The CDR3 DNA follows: TGTGCCAGCAGCCGGACAGGGGTCGGCGAGACCCAGTACTTC.

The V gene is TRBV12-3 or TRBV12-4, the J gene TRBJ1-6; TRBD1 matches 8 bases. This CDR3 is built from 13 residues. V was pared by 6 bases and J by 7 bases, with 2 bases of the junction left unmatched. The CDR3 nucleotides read TGTGCCAGCAGCAGGACAGGGAATTCACCCCTCCACTTT. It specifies CASSRTGNSPLHF.

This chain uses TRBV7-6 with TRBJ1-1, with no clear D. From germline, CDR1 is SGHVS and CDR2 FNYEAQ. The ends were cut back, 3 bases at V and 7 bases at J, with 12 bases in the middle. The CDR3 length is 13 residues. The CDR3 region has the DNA TGTGCCAGCAGCTTTGGTCCACAGAGTGAAGCTTTCTTT. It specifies CASSFGPQSEAFF. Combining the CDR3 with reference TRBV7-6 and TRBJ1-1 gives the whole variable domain GAGVSQSPRYKVTKRGQDVALRCDPISGHVSLYWYRQALGQGPEFLTYFNYEAQQDKSGLPNDRFSAERPEGSISTLTIQRTEQRDSAMYRCASSFGPQSEAFFGQGTRLTVV.

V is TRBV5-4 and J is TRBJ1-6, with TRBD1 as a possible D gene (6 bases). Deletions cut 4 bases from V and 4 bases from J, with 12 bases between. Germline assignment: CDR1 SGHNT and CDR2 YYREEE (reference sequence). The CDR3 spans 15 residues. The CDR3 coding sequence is TGTGCCAGCAGCGCGACAGGAAATTATAATTCACCCCTCCACTTT. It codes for CASSATGNYNSPLHF. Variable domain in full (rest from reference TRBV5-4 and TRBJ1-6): ETGVTQSPTHLIKTRGQQVTLRCSSQSGHNTVSWYQQALGQGPQFIFQYYREEENGRGNFPPRFSGLQFPNYSSELNVNALELDDSALYLCASSATGNYNSPLHFGNGTRLTVT.

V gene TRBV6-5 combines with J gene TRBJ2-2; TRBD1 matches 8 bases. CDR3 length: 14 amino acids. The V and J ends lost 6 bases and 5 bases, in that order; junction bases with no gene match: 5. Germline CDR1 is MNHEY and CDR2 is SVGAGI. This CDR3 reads CASRLDRGTGELFF. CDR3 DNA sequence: TGTGCCAGCAGACTCGACAGGGGTACCGGGGAGCTGTTTTTT.

The CDR3 bases are TGTGCCAGCAGTCCAGACATCTACAATGAGCAGTTCTTC. This sequence encodes CASSPDIYNEQFF. V and J are TRBV6-2 or TRBV6-3 and TRBJ2-1; D is unclear. The CDR3 has 13 amino acids. Germline V gene data show CDR1 as MNHEY and CDR2 as SVGEGT. V lost 5 bases and J lost 3, with 8 bases in between.

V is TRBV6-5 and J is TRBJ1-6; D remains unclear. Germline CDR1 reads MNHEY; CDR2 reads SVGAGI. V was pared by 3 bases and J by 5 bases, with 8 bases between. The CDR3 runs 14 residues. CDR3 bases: TGTGCCAGCAGTTATAGAGTAAATAATTCACCCCTCCACTTT. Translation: CASSYRVNNSPLHF.

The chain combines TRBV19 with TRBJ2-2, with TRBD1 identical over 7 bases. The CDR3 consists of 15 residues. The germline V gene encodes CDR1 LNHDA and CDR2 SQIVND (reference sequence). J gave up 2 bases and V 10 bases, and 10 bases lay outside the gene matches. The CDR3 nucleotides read TGTGCCACTCGACCGGGACAGCTCAACACCGGGGAGCTGTTTTTT. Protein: CATRPGQLNTGELFF.

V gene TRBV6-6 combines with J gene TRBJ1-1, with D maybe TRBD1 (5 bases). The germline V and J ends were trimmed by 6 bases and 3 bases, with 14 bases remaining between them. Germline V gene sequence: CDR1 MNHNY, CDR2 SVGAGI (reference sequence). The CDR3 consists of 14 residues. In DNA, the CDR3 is TGTGCCAGCAGCTCCAGGGTGGGGTACACTGAAGCTTTCTTT. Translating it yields CASSSRVGYTEAFF.

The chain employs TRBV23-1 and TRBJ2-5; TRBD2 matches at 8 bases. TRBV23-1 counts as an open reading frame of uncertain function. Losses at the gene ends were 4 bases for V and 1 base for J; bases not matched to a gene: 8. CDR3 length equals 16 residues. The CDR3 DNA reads TGCGCCAGCAGTCCCCACTGGCGGGGGGCCCAAGAGACCCAGTACTTC. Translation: CASSPHWRGAQETQYF.

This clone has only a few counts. CDR3 residues: CASSLQVAVQETQYF. The CDR3 DNA reads TGTGCCAGCAGCTTACAGGTAGCGGTCCAAGAGACCCAGTACTTC. This rearrangement joins TRBV7-9 to TRBJ2-5, with TRBD2 as a possible D gene (6 bases). The CDR3 extends over 15 amino acids. Trimming shortened V by 2 bases and J by 1 base, and 11 bases separated the two germline ends. In germline, CDR1 is SEHNR, CDR2 FQNEAQ (reference sequence).

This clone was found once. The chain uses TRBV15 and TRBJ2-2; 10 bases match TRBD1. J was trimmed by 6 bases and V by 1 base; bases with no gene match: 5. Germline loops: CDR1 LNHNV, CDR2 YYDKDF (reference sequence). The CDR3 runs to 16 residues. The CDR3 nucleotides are TGTGCCACCAGCAGAGTACGGGGACAGGGGTCCGGGGAGCTGTTTTTT. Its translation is CATSRVRGQGSGELFF.

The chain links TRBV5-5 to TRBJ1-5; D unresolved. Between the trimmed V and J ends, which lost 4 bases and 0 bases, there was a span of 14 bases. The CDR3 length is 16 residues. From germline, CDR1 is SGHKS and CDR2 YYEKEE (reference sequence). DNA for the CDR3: TGTGCCAGCAGCCGTAGCGCGGCACATAGCAATCAGCCCCAGCATTTT. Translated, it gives CASSRSAAHSNQPQHF.

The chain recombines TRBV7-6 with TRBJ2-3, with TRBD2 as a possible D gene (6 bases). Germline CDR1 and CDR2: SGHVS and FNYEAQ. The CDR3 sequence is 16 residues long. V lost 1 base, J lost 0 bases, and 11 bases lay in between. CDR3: CASSLGGGTSTDTQYF. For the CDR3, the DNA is TGTGCCAGCAGCTTAGGTGGGGGGACTAGCACAGATACGCAGTATTTT. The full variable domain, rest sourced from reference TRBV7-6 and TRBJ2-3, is GAGVSQSPRYKVTKRGQDVALRCDPISGHVSLYWYRQALGQGPEFLTYFNYEAQQDKSGLPNDRFSAERPEGSISTLTIQRTEQRDSAMYRCASSLGGGTSTDTQYFGPGTRLTVL.

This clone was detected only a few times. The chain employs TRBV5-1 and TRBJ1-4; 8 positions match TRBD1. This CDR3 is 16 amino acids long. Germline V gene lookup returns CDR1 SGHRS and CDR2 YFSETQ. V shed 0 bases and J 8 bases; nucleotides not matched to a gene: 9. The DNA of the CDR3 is TGCGCCAGCAGCTTGGACCGGACAGGGCTTAGAGAAAAACTGTTTTTT. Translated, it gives CASSLDRTGLREKLFF.